Below are 27 T cell receptor beta chains sequenced from a single sample in a study of shared clonotypes between healthy human individuals. The protocol was immunoSEQ multiplex PCR, while the TCRdb copy is restricted to in-frame clones and leaves out a portion. The sample contains roughly 2,000,000 clones, over 85% of which appear only once. CD45RO-negative cells were positively selected for CCR7, leaving out terminally differentiated effector memory CD45RA+ cells. Material: naive CD8+ T cells from PBMCs. The source is a man aged 18-30 years in good health. Some clones in this sample may be carry-over from other donors' samples.

The chain combines TRBV27 with TRBJ1-2, with TRBD1 matching over 8 bases. The V segment lost 5 bases and the J segment 3 bases; nucleotides outside the gene matches: 8. The CDR3 extends over 15 amino acids. The germline gives CDR1 MNHEY, CDR2 SMNVEV (reference sequence). DNA of the CDR3: TGTGCCAGCAGTGTGGACAGGGTGGGCTACTATGGCTACACCTTC. Its protein is CASSVDRVGYYGYTF.

The V and J genes are TRBV21-1 and TRBJ2-7; the D call in the table, TRBD1, was not verified against the DNA. TRBV21-1 is a recognized pseudogene. The CDR3 covers 11 residues. CDR3 coding DNA: TGTGCCAGCAGCGTTCACTACGAGCAGTACTTC. Encoded protein: CASSVHYEQYF.

V is TRBV4-1 and J is TRBJ2-1; 8 nucleotides agree with TRBD2. V gave up 7 bases and J gave up 8 bases; unmatched junction bases: 19. Germline-derived CDR1 and CDR2 are MGHRA and YSYEKL. This CDR3 spans 17 amino acids. The DNA of the CDR3 is TGCGCCAGCAAGGCTACAGCGGGAGTTGCGGTCGGCGATGAGCAGTTCTTC. Residues: CASKATAGVAVGDEQFF.

The J gene is TRBJ2-7, the V gene TRBV27; no clear D. The CDR3 covers 13 residues. V was trimmed by 0 bases and J by 5 bases, leaving 8 bases between them. The germline gives CDR1 MNHEY, CDR2 SMNVEV (reference sequence). The DNA for the CDR3 is TGTGCCAGCAGTTTATCCCCCATACACGAGCAGTACTTC. Its translation is CASSLSPIHEQYF.

This chain joins TRBV19 and TRBJ2-7; D uncertain. The CDR3 loop spans 13 amino acids. The V gene's germline CDR1 is LNHDA and CDR2 SQIVND (reference sequence). The V end was cut by 3 bases, the J end by 0 bases, with 6 bases between. The CDR3 nucleotides are TGTGCCAGTAGTATGGAGAGCTCCTACGAGCAGTACTTC. This translates into CASSMESSYEQYF.

Comment on this clone: Other DNA sequences in this specimen translate into the identical CDR3. The chain is built from TRBV28 and TRBJ2-7; no firm D call. Trimming took 6 bases from V and 6 from J, leaving 9 bases between them. From germline, CDR1 is MDHEN and CDR2 SYDVKM. This CDR3 contains 11 residues. The CDR3 sequence: CASSPLSEQYF. The DNA of the CDR3 is TGTGCCAGCAGCCCCCTCTCCGAGCAGTACTTC.

The chain employs TRBV7-6 and TRBJ1-1; weak D call: TRBD1 (6 bases). The V and J ends lost 5 bases and 8 bases respectively, with 15 bases between them. The CDR3 totals 13 residues. Per the germline V gene, CDR1 is SGHVS and CDR2 is FNYEAQ. The CDR3 is CASSLRRQAEAFF. DNA for the CDR3: TGTGCCAGCAGCCTAAGGAGACAGGCAGAAGCTTTCTTT.

The V and J genes are TRBV10-3 and TRBJ2-1; 10 nucleotides line up with TRBD2. CDR1 is ENHRY, CDR2 SYGVKD, per germline. This CDR3 is 16 amino acids long. V trimming: 3 bases; J trimming: 0 bases; junction bases outside the gene matches: 2. The chain's CDR3 is CAISDRLAGSYNEQFF. In nucleotides, the CDR3 is TGTGCCATCAGTGATCGACTAGCGGGCTCCTACAATGAGCAGTTCTTC.

The chain employs TRBV11-2 and TRBJ2-1; D call uncertain. In germline, CDR1 is SGHAT, CDR2 FQNNGV. The V gene lost 5 bases and the J gene lost 2 bases, with 13 bases spanning the gap. The CDR3 sequence is 15 residues long. CDR3 nucleotides: TGTGCCAGCAGCCTAACCCGCCGAGCCTACAATGAGCAGTTCTTC. The encoded protein is CASSLTRRAYNEQFF. Full variable domain (missing parts from reference TRBV11-2 and TRBJ2-1): EAGVAQSPRYKIIEKRQSVAFWCNPISGHATLYWYQQILGQGPKLLIQFQNNGVVDDSQLPKDRFSAERLKGVDSTLKIQPAKLEDSAVYLCASSLTRRAYNEQFFGPGTRLTVL.

The chain combines TRBV4-3 with TRBJ2-1; TRBD2 agrees at 10 bases. CDR1 is LGHNA, CDR2 YSLEER, per germline. V was clipped by 1 base and J by 4 bases; unmatched bases: 7. The CDR3 runs 17 residues. The CDR3 reads CASSQVLGLAAYNEQFF. In DNA form, the CDR3 reads TGCGCCAGCAGCCAAGTTCTCGGACTAGCGGCTTACAATGAGCAGTTCTTC.

The CDR3 spells CASSLARLAAYNEQFF. CDR3 sequence (DNA): TGTGCCAGCAGCTTAGCGCGCCTAGCGGCCTACAATGAGCAGTTCTTC. V is TRBV7-6 and J is TRBJ2-1, with 7 bases identical to TRBD2. Germline V gene data show CDR1 as SGHVS and CDR2 as FNYEAQ. The junction had 4 bases not matched to a gene; V was cut back by 0 bases and J by 2 bases. This CDR3 region has 16 residues.

The V gene is TRBV2, the J gene TRBJ2-1, with 9 bases aligning to TRBD1. This CDR3 is 20 amino acids long. After removal of 1 base from V and 4 bases from J, the junction contained 17 bases not matched to a gene. Germline assignment: CDR1 SNHLY and CDR2 FYNNEI. CDR3 nucleotides: TGTGCCAGCAGTGAAGTGTGGTTGGTACAGGGGGCGCCCGGGTACAATGAGCAGTTCTTC. Translation: CASSEVWLVQGAPGYNEQFF.

With regard to this clone: This sample includes further DNA sequences coding for the same CDR3. The chain combines TRBV9 with TRBJ1-1; D is possibly TRBD1 (6 bases). Germline V gene lookup returns CDR1 SGDLS and CDR2 YYNGEE. The ends were cut back, 2 bases at V and 5 bases at J, with 13 bases in the middle. The length of the CDR3 is 14 residues. The CDR3 region has the DNA TGTGCCAGCAGCGTGGGTAACAGGGATACTGAAGCTTTCTTT. This gives the protein CASSVGNRDTEAFF.

The DNA of the CDR3 is TGTGCCAGCAGTGAAACGGACTCAAACACTGAAGCTTTCTTT. It translates to CASSETDSNTEAFF. The chain joins TRBV6-1 to TRBJ1-1; D not resolved. The length of the CDR3 is 14 residues. V lost 2 bases and J lost 2, with 9 bases in between. The germline V gene has CDR1 MNHNS and CDR2 SASEGT.

The V gene is TRBV7-9, the J gene TRBJ1-2, with D tentatively TRBD1 (6 bases). Germline-derived CDR1 and CDR2 are SEHNR and FQNEAQ (reference sequence). Trimming removed 5 bases from V and 6 bases from J, with 19 bases in between. The CDR3 totals 15 residues. CDR3 residues: CASSDPPGHENGYTF. CDR3 DNA: TGTGCCAGCAGCGATCCTCCGGGACATGAGAATGGCTACACCTTC. Full variable domain (remainder filled in from reference TRBV7-9 and TRBJ1-2): DTGVSQNPRHKITKRGQNVTFRCDPISEHNRLYWYRQTLGQGPEFLTYFQNEAQLEKSRLLSDRFSAERPKGSFSTLEIQRTEQGDSAMYLCASSDPPGHENGYTFGSGTRLTVV.

The chain links TRBV27 to TRBJ1-2, with TRBD1 as a possible D gene (5 bases). V dropped 6 bases and J dropped 5 bases, with 22 bases sitting between them. This CDR3 region has 16 residues. Germline values: CDR1 MNHEY, CDR2 SMNVEV (reference sequence). Here the CDR3 DNA reads TGTGCCAGCAGCCCCTCCTCGGGGCAGAGAAGATATGGCTACACCTTC. Translation: CASSPSSGQRRYGYTF.

This clone has a handful of counts. Other DNA sequences in the sample encode the same CDR3. The CDR3 bases are TGCAGCGTTGTTGCAGGGTACAATCAGCCCCAGCATTTT. It is translated as CSVVAGYNQPQHF. V is TRBV29-1 and J is TRBJ1-5; tentatively, D is TRBD1 (5 bases). CDR3 length: 13 amino acids. Germline lookup yields CDR1 SQVTM and CDR2 ANQGSEA. Deletions cut 4 bases from V and 3 bases from J, with 10 bases between.

This clone appeared once. This chain joins TRBV29-1 and TRBJ2-7; perhaps D is TRBD1 or TRBD2 (5 bases each). The V and J ends lost 6 bases and 7 bases respectively, with 22 bases between them. The germline V gene encodes CDR1 SQVTM and CDR2 ANQGSEA. The CDR3 is 14 amino acids. The CDR3 region is CSVGTVTGSTEQYF. The CDR3 DNA reads as TGCAGCGTCGGGACCGTGACCGGATCTACGGAGCAGTACTTC.

This chain uses TRBV27 with TRBJ2-7; either TRBD1 or TRBD2 may fit D (7 bases each). CDR1 and CDR2 (germline): MNHEY, SMNVEV (reference sequence). The CDR3 totals 15 residues. The V end was cut by 4 bases, the J end by 4 bases, with 17 bases between. CDR3 DNA: TGTGCCAGCAGTTCAAGGGGGGGACAGTCGTACGAGCAGTACTTC. Translation gives CASSSRGGQSYEQYF.

The chain uses TRBV19 and TRBJ2-7; D perhaps matches TRBD1 (6 bases). The CDR3 spans 14 residues. The V gene's germline CDR1 is LNHDA and CDR2 SQIVND (reference sequence). V was pared by 1 base and J by 5 bases, with 12 bases between. The CDR3 DNA is TGTGCCAGTAGTATAGCAGGGGCGCGCGACGAGCAGTACTTC. As protein: CASSIAGARDEQYF.

This clone is a singleton in its sample. The J gene is TRBJ2-2, the V gene TRBV4-3; no reliable D call. V lost 3 bases and J lost 1, with 3 bases in between. This CDR3 has 13 residues. CDR1 and CDR2 (germline): LGHNA, YSLEER. DNA of the CDR3: TGCGCCAGCAGCCACGAGAACACCGGGGAGCTGTTTTTT. This codes for CASSHENTGELFF.

The chain couples TRBV30 to TRBJ2-2; no reliable D call. This CDR3 spans 15 amino acids. Germline assignment: CDR1 GTSNPN and CDR2 SVGIG (reference sequence). The V and J ends lost 6 bases and 4 bases respectively, with 18 bases between them. In nucleotides, the CDR3 is TGTGCCTGCGGCCCCAGCATTTCGTCCACCGGGGAGCTGTTTTTT. This sequence encodes CACGPSISSTGELFF.

This chain uses TRBV6-5 with TRBJ1-5; the D gene is possibly TRBD1 (5 bases). Germline values: CDR1 MNHEY, CDR2 SVGAGI. V lost 8 bases, J lost 3 bases, and 17 bases lay in between. The CDR3 extends over 15 amino acids. In DNA form, the CDR3 reads TGTGCCAGCCAAGGGACCAGACAGCACAATCAGCCCCAGCATTTT. Translation: CASQGTRQHNQPQHF.

This chain joins TRBV5-1 and TRBJ2-2; D is ambiguous. The length of the CDR3 is 17 residues. Trimming removed 4 bases from V and 0 bases from J, with 16 bases in between. CDR1 and CDR2 from the germline V gene are SGHRS and YFSETQ. As DNA, the CDR3 is TGCGCCAGCAGCCACCCCGGTCAGACCGCGAACACCGGGGAGCTGTTTTTT. This sequence encodes CASSHPGQTANTGELFF.

This sequence joins TRBV21-1 and TRBJ2-7; TRBD2 was called by the table and not checked on the DNA. TRBV21-1 is a known pseudogene. CDR3 length: 19 residues. The CDR3, as DNA: TGTGCCAGCAGTCTAGTAGGGTGGGATAGGAGCGGGAGAGCCTACGAGCAGTACTTC. Translating it yields CASSLVGWDRSGRAYEQYF.

The sample holds one count of this clone. The chain has TRBV28 and TRBJ2-6; 8 nucleotides line up with TRBD1. The CDR3 is 16 residues long. Germline V gene lookup returns CDR1 MDHEN and CDR2 SYDVKM. V lost 9 bases to trimming and J lost 0 bases; unmatched junction nucleotides: 7. CDR3 nucleotide sequence: TGTGCCAGGGGGACAGGACTCTTCTCTGGGGCCAACGTCCTGACTTTC. It encodes CARGTGLFSGANVLTF.

To note about this clone: The sample carries other DNA sequences with the same CDR3. The rearrangement uses TRBV9 and TRBJ2-1; D remains unclear. Deletions cut 3 bases from V and 5 bases from J, with 3 bases between. The CDR3 consists of 11 residues. Germline V gene data show CDR1 as SGDLS and CDR2 as YYNGEE. The CDR3 DNA reads as TGTGCCAGCAGCGCTGACAATGAGCAGTTCTTC. The encoded protein is CASSADNEQFF.